The present TCR beta chain was sequenced within a study of T cells in Graves' hyperthyroidism and ophthalmopathy. Germline-derived CDR1 and CDR2 are SGHTA and FQGNSA. This CDR3 has 14 residues. Trimming removed 2 bases from V and 3 bases from J, with 11 bases in between. The source material, RNA transcripts, was used to amplify TCR beta CDR3 regions. In the first-round RT-PCR of the TCR CDR3, the HTBI primer set was used. TCRdb reanalysed the multiplex PCR reads using MiXCR and keeps one entry per CDR3 protein. This repertoire shows some 600,000 distinct CDR3 sequences, approximately 15% found once; its top ten account for about 5.8%. This clonotype was detected ten times or more.

The receptor comes from a woman in her twenties or thirties with Graves' hyperthyroidism that later progressed to Graves' ophthalmopathy. J is TRBJ2-7 and V is TRBV7-2, with a possible D match to TRBD1 (7 bases). Sequencing input: blood. Here the CDR3 DNA reads TGTGCCAGCAGCTTAAACAGGGGAGGCTACGAGCAGTACTTC. Protein product: CASSLNRGGYEQYF.